The 11 T cell receptor beta chains below were found in one sample sequenced in a study of cytomegalovirus exposure and HLA in healthy donors. Sequencing was performed with immunoSEQ multiplex PCR; in TCRdb, only in-frame clones are kept and a portion is missing. The data show roughly 260,000 clones, around 87% seen once. Sequences were obtained from PBMCs. The receptors stem from a man aged 18-30 years in good health and CMV-seronegative.

The gene calls are TRBV14 and TRBJ2-5; D is perhaps TRBD1 (6 bases). This CDR3 contains 15 residues. V lost 1 base and J 4 bases, leaving 13 bases between the germline ends. The germline V gene encodes CDR1 SGHDN and CDR2 FVKESK. CDR3 in DNA: TGTGCCAGCAGCCAAGGGACAGCTCCCACAGAGACCCAGTACTTC. It translates to CASSQGTAPTETQYF.

The chain has TRBV10-3 and TRBJ2-3; perhaps TRBD1 as D (5 bases). Germline CDR1 is ENHRY and CDR2 is SYGVKD. The CDR3 has 16 residues. V dropped 3 bases and J dropped 0 bases, with 13 bases sitting between them. DNA for the CDR3: TGTGCCATCAGTGAAGGTGGGAAGGGGAGCACAGATACGCAGTATTTT. It specifies CAISEGGKGSTDTQYF.

The rearrangement links TRBV29-1 to TRBJ2-1; possible D gene TRBD2, 5 bases. Germline lookup yields CDR1 SQVTM and CDR2 ANQGSEA. Between the trimmed V and J ends, which lost 2 bases and 4 bases, there was a span of 12 bases. The CDR3 extends over 14 amino acids. Here the CDR3 DNA reads TGCAGCGTTGAAAAACAGACTACGTACAATGAGCAGTTCTTC. Translated, it gives CSVEKQTTYNEQFF.

The chain joins TRBV7-2 to TRBJ2-2; 10 bases align to TRBD2. In germline, CDR1 is SGHTA, CDR2 FQGNSA. J gave up 5 bases and V 5 bases, and 5 bases lay outside the gene matches. This CDR3 has 15 amino acids. For the CDR3, the DNA is TGTGCCAGCAGCACCCGTAGCGGGAGGACCGGGGAGCTGTTTTTT. Amino acid sequence: CASSTRSGRTGELFF.

This sequence joins TRBV5-1 and TRBJ2-2; 7 positions match TRBD2. Unmatched junction bases numbered 4, after V lost 2 bases and J lost 6 bases. Germline loops: CDR1 SGHRS, CDR2 YFSETQ. The CDR3 has 14 residues. This CDR3 reads CASSLAGTPGELFF. The CDR3 DNA reads as TGCGCCAGCAGCTTAGCGGGGACTCCCGGGGAGCTGTTTTTT.

The table lists this clone with a few counts. The V call is TRBV2, the J call TRBJ1-2; D may be TRBD1 (5 bases). This CDR3 has 14 amino acids. Germline values: CDR1 SNHLY, CDR2 FYNNEI. Trimming shortened V by 5 bases and J by 0 bases, and 10 bases separated the two germline ends. The CDR3 spells CASSSGLTNYGYTF. CDR3 bases: TGTGCCAGCAGTTCAGGGCTAACTAACTATGGCTACACCTTC.

The chain links TRBV27 to TRBJ2-7, with 8 bases matching TRBD2. Germline CDR1 is MNHEY and CDR2 is SMNVEV (reference sequence). This CDR3 has 16 amino acids. With 6 bases clipped from V and 3 bases from J, the junction kept 13 bases outside the gene matches. This chain's CDR3 is CASRTNRGGGDYEQYF. CDR3 DNA sequence: TGTGCCAGCAGAACGAACCGGGGGGGCGGGGACTACGAGCAGTACTTC.

The CDR3 coding sequence is TGTGCCAGCAGCGCGGGACCCGGGGGCAATGAGCAGTTCTTC. Translation: CASSAGPGGNEQFF. V is TRBV6-5 and J is TRBJ2-1; possibly TRBD2 for D (6 bases). V was shortened by 6 bases and J by 6 bases, with 15 bases between the two germline ends. The CDR3 totals 14 residues. CDR1 MNHEY and CDR2 SVGAGI come from the germline V gene.

The V call is TRBV18, the J call TRBJ1-1, with unresolved D. The germline V gene has CDR1 KGHSH and CDR2 LQKENI. V lost 3 bases to trimming and J lost 5 bases, with 13 bases between them. The CDR3 has 14 residues. The CDR3, as DNA: TGTGCCAGCTCACCTCTCAGCGGTGATACTGAAGCTTTCTTT. This codes for CASSPLSGDTEAFF.

This rearrangement joins TRBV11-2 to TRBJ2-7, with 8 bases identical to TRBD1. CDR3 length: 14 residues. Germline V lookup: CDR1 SGHAT, CDR2 FQNNGV. The trim removed 5 bases at V and 2 bases at J, leaving 5 bases unmatched. CDR3 nucleotides: TGTGCCAGCAGCCCGGACAGGGCCCCCTACGAGCAGTACTTC. Encoded protein: CASSPDRAPYEQYF.

The chain combines TRBV6-5 with TRBJ2-7; D remains ambiguous. The CDR3 has 16 amino acids. Germline CDR1 MNHEY, CDR2 SVGAGI. V was clipped by 0 bases and J by 6 bases, with 18 bases between them. The CDR3 bases are TGTGCCAGCAGTTACTCTTTGGCAGGCCCAAGTTCCGAGCAGTACTTC. It encodes CASSYSLAGPSSEQYF.